What follows is one T cell receptor (beta chain) and its context. Amplified TCR beta CDR3 regions derived from RNA transcripts. RT-PCR in the first round (using the HTBI primer set) targeted the TCR CDR3. TCRdb reanalysed the multiplex PCR reads using MiXCR and keeps one entry per CDR3 protein. The data contain around 300,000 distinct CDR3 sequences, roughly 13% of them seen just once; the ten biggest clones take up 7% to 9%. Exclusions: uncontrolled infection, other autoimmune disease, pregnancy, lactation. The sample is drawn from a study of T cells in Graves' hyperthyroidism and ophthalmopathy. Trimming took off 10 bases at V and 1 base at J, with 14 bases between the two ends. Germline V gene lookup returns CDR1 MGHDK and CDR2 SYGVNS. The CDR3 covers 13 residues.

The sample taken for sequencing was blood. The receptor was derived from a woman aged 40 to 55 with Graves' hyperthyroidism. The J gene is TRBJ2-7, the V gene TRBV25-1, with a weak D call TRBD2 (6 bases). CDR3 nucleotide sequence: TGTGCCACCCGCCTGGGGGGATCCTACGAGCAGTACTTC. It codes for CATRLGGSYEQYF.